The sequence of this T cell receptor beta chain was determined in a study of CD8+ T cells in alopecia areata. CD4+ and CD8+ T cells were sorted from PBMCs. Extraction of RNA preceded its reverse transcription into cDNA, which served as the sequencing template. Only in-frame clones appear in the TCRdb table, and some are missing; sequencing was by immunoSEQ multiplex PCR. Seen here are about 99,000 clones, 55% observed once, and the top ten hold around 8.8%. Study-wide results and limits: Among the cells sequenced in scalp samples are also the resident alphabeta T cells of normal skin. More clonal than normal scalp was lesional scalp, particularly alopecia totalis/universalis. Mice showed TCR sharing more clearly than patients did, possibly owing to HLA.

To note about this clone: What it binds is unknown.

Sequencing input: CD4+ T cells sorted from blood. This TCR was recovered from a human donor in good health.

Written as DNA, the CDR3 is TGTGCCAGCAGCTTTGACCAGGGGGCCAACGTCCTGACTTTC. Its protein is CASSFDQGANVLTF. The gene calls are TRBV7-2 and TRBJ2-6; no clear D. V lost 3 bases, J lost 4 bases, and 7 bases lay in between. The length of the CDR3 is 14 residues. CDR1 SGHTA and CDR2 FQGNSA come from the germline V gene.